A single sample is the source of the 15 T cell receptor beta chains below, sequenced in a study of cytomegalovirus exposure and HLA in healthy donors. 13 Jbeta primers and 60 Vbeta primers were used for the PCR. Profiling relied on immunoSEQ multiplex PCR, and the TCRdb table lists in-frame clones only, not all of them. The sample includes approximately 160,000 clones, around 80% seen only once; the top ten take 6% to 7.5%. The sequenced sample was PBMCs. The source is a man younger than 40 in good health and CMV-seropositive.

This clone has a single count. The chain has TRBV27 and TRBJ2-7; no clear D gene. The CDR3 sequence is 14 residues long. In germline, CDR1 is MNHEY, CDR2 SMNVEV (reference sequence). Trimming took off 1 base at V and 3 bases at J, with 10 bases between the two ends. The CDR3 DNA follows: TGTGCCAGCAGTTTATTGGGTCTAGACTACGAGCAGTACTTC. Its protein product is CASSLLGLDYEQYF.

The CDR3 spells CASTPTRGTGAYNEQFF. In DNA, the CDR3 is TGTGCCAGTACCCCTACAAGAGGGACAGGGGCCTACAATGAGCAGTTCTTC. The V gene is TRBV19, the J gene TRBJ2-1; 10 nucleotides line up with TRBD1. J gave up 2 bases and V 7 bases, and 11 bases lay outside the gene matches. Germline CDR1 is LNHDA and CDR2 is SQIVND (reference sequence). The CDR3 totals 17 residues.

The DNA of the CDR3 is TGTGCCAGCGAAAACAGGGGGCTCGCTAATGAAAAACTGTTTTTT. Its translation: CASENRGLANEKLFF. This chain uses TRBV2 with TRBJ1-4; 9 positions match TRBD1. The CDR3 covers 15 residues. J lost 3 bases, V lost 8 bases, and 7 bases had no gene match. Germline CDR1 reads SNHLY; CDR2 reads FYNNEI.

For this clone: The junction and the germline gene differ at one end; a read error may be behind it. The chain has TRBV7-9 and TRBJ2-3; 12 bases are shared with TRBD2. Germline V gene data show CDR1 as SEHNR and CDR2 as FQNEAQ (reference sequence). The CDR3 runs 18 residues. The CDR3 loop reads CSSSPTSGGPTGTDTQYF. The CDR3 region has the DNA TGTTCCAGCAGCCCGACTAGCGGGGGACCTACTGGCACAGATACGCAGTATTTT.

The chain combines TRBV6-6 with TRBJ1-5; the D is unclear. Germline lookup yields CDR1 MNHNY and CDR2 SVGAGI (reference sequence). This CDR3 is built from 13 residues. The V end was cut by 2 bases, the J end by 4 bases, with 6 bases between. The CDR3 nucleotides are TGTGCCAGCAGTTACGACATGAATCAGCCCCAGCATTTT. Residues: CASSYDMNQPQHF.

V usage is TRBV6-5 and J usage is TRBJ2-2; weak D call: TRBD2 (5 bases). This CDR3 has 13 residues. CDR1 and CDR2 (germline): MNHEY, SVGAGI. V dropped 8 bases and J dropped 6 bases, with 13 bases sitting between them. CDR3 region: CASCRGGAGELFF. The CDR3 DNA reads as TGTGCCAGCTGTCGCGGAGGCGCCGGGGAGCTGTTTTTT.

This rearrangement joins TRBV15 to TRBJ2-1, with D perhaps matching TRBD2 (6 bases). The germline V gene encodes CDR1 LNHNV and CDR2 YYDKDF (reference sequence). The ends were cut back, 2 bases at V and 8 bases at J, with 13 bases in the middle. CDR3 size: 14 residues. This CDR3 is CATSRPFTGDEQFF. Written as DNA, the CDR3 is TGTGCCACCAGCAGACCCTTTACGGGAGATGAGCAGTTCTTC.

The rearrangement joins TRBV4-1 to TRBJ2-7; maybe TRBD1 (6 bases). The CDR3 is 15 residues long. Germline V CDR1 and CDR2: MGHRA, YSYEKL. The V end was cut by 0 bases, the J end by 5 bases, with 14 bases between. In nucleotides, the CDR3 is TGCGCCAGCAGCCAAGAAAAGTACAGGGCCCACGAGCAGTACTTC. Its protein product is CASSQEKYRAHEQYF.

This chain joins TRBV5-1 and TRBJ2-5; D unresolved. CDR1 SGHRS and CDR2 YFSETQ come from the germline V gene. The CDR3 consists of 13 residues. V was shortened by 2 bases and J by 7 bases, with 12 bases between the two germline ends. The CDR3 region is CASSFEASGTQYF. The CDR3 bases are TGCGCCAGCAGCTTTGAAGCTTCAGGGACCCAGTACTTC.

The rearrangement joins TRBV6-5 to TRBJ1-2; D is unresolved. This CDR3 spans 14 amino acids. V was pared by 0 bases and J by 2 bases, with 7 bases between. Germline CDR1 reads MNHEY; CDR2 reads SVGAGI. The CDR3 bases are TGTGCCAGCAGTTACTCGGGAGAGAACTATGGCTACACCTTC. This sequence encodes CASSYSGENYGYTF.

V and J are TRBV30 and TRBJ2-7; 9 positions match TRBD1. Germline V CDR1 and CDR2: GTSNPN, SVGIG (reference sequence). V was clipped by 4 bases and J by 2 bases; unmatched bases: 9. The CDR3 length is 15 residues. The CDR3 nucleotides are TGTGCCTGGACCGAATCCGGGACAGGGACCTACGAGCAGTACTTC. Encoded protein: CAWTESGTGTYEQYF.

This clone was detected only once. The J gene is TRBJ2-1, the V gene TRBV9, with 15 bases aligning to TRBD2. Germline CDR1 is SGDLS and CDR2 is YYNGEE. This CDR3 has 19 residues. With V trimmed by 2 bases and J by 1 base, 7 bases remained unmatched. The CDR3 DNA sequence: TGTGCCAGCAGCGTCCGGACTAGCGGGGGGGTAGGGTCCTACAATGAGCAGTTCTTC. Translation gives CASSVRTSGGVGSYNEQFF.

Concerning this clone: At one end, the junction sequence differs from germline, possibly due to a read error. The chain recombines TRBV6-4 with TRBJ2-1; perhaps TRBD2 as D (5 bases). The germline V gene has CDR1 MRHNA and CDR2 SNTAGT. The CDR3 has 16 amino acids. The CDR3 is CASSDKWLAPYNEQLF. In nucleotides, the CDR3 is TGTGCCAGCAGTGACAAATGGCTAGCACCCTACAATGAGCAGCTCTTC.

J is TRBJ2-5 and V is TRBV5-6; possibly TRBD1 for D (5 bases). The CDR3 extends over 14 amino acids. Germline-derived CDR1 and CDR2 are SGHDT and YYEEEE. V lost 0 bases to trimming and J lost 5 bases, with 11 bases between them. The CDR3 region is CASSLGQGQETQYF. The CDR3 DNA is TGTGCCAGCAGCTTGGGGCAGGGTCAGGAGACCCAGTACTTC.

This clone was picked up a small number of times. The CDR3: CASTSGVANTGELFF. In DNA, the CDR3 is TGTGCCAGCACATCAGGGGTAGCGAACACCGGGGAGCTGTTTTTT. V gene TRBV5-4 combines with J gene TRBJ2-2; D is perhaps TRBD1 (6 bases). V lost 6 bases and J lost 0, with 12 bases in between. Germline V gene data show CDR1 as SGHNT and CDR2 as YYREEE (reference sequence). The CDR3 has 15 amino acids.